The rows below give T cell receptor beta chains drawn from one sample of a study of blood T cell repertoires in COVID-19. Generated by immunoSEQ multiplex PCR, the TCRdb table keeps only in-frame clones and is missing some. This table has approximately 300,000 clones, around nine tenths appearing once. The sample taken for sequencing was PBMCs or T cells enriched from blood (not recorded which). These receptors came from a woman aged 18-29 years who had recovered from COVID-19. Each CDR3 is given with its conserved first and last residue. A D gene is named only where the DNA matches it firmly. Rows give clone size only sometimes, using once, few, many, or a class for an expanded clone.

D gene: -
J gene: TRBJ2-1
clone size: -
V gene: TRBV9
CDR3 DNA: TGTGCCAGCAGCGCGAGACTAGAGAGGAATGAGCAGTTCTTC
CDR3 protein: CASSARLERNEQFF

D gene: -
J gene: TRBJ2-7
clone size: -
V gene: TRBV7-2
CDR3 DNA: TGTGCCAGCAGCTTAGAAACAGGGGACTTATACGAGCAGTACTTC
CDR3 protein: CASSLETGDLYEQYF

D gene: -
J gene: TRBJ2-2
clone size: -
V gene: TRBV6-5
CDR3 DNA: TGTGCCAGCAGTAGACAGGAGCTATCCACCGGGGAGCTGTTTTTT
CDR3 protein: CASSRQELSTGELFF

D gene: TRBD1
J gene: TRBJ1-4
clone size: -
V gene: TRBV19
CDR3 DNA: TGTGCCAGTAGTATAGTGGGACAGAGCCCAAATGAAAAACTGTTTTTT
CDR3 protein: CASSIVGQSPNEKLFF

D gene: TRBD1
J gene: TRBJ2-7
clone size: once
V gene: TRBV6-5
CDR3 DNA: TGTGCCAGCAGGCCGGACAGGGTTACATACGAGCAGTACTTC
CDR3 protein: CASRPDRVTYEQYF

D gene: -
J gene: TRBJ2-7
clone size: -
V gene: TRBV7-9
CDR3 DNA: TGTGCCAGCAGCTACCCGGGGCAGGGGATTGTTGCGCGCTCCTACGAGCAGTACTTC
CDR3 protein: CASSYPGQGIVARSYEQYF

D gene: -
J gene: TRBJ1-2
clone size: -
V gene: TRBV6-5
CDR3 DNA: TGTGCCAGCAGCCATGGGGGGGTGTATGGCTACACCTTC
CDR3 protein: CASSHGGVYGYTF

D gene: -
J gene: TRBJ2-2
clone size: -
V gene: TRBV18
CDR3 DNA: TGTGCCAGCTCACAGGTGGGCCGTGTCACCGGGGAGCTGTTTTTT
CDR3 protein: CASSQVGRVTGELFF

D gene: -
J gene: TRBJ2-3
clone size: -
V gene: TRBV5-8
CDR3 DNA: TGTGCCAGCAGCTTGCGTAGGGGAAACACAGATACGCAGTATTTT
CDR3 protein: CASSLRRGNTDTQYF

D gene: -
J gene: TRBJ1-3
clone size: -
V gene: TRBV5-8
CDR3 DNA: TGTGCCTGGCCCCGGAGTACCTCTGGAAACACCATATATTTT
CDR3 protein: CAWPRSTSGNTIYF

D gene: -
J gene: TRBJ1-4
clone size: -
V gene: TRBV5-1
CDR3 DNA: TGCGCCAGCAGCTTGGACGGAGCAACTAATGAAAAACTGTTTTTT
CDR3 protein: CASSLDGATNEKLFF

D gene: TRBD1
J gene: TRBJ2-7
clone size: -
V gene: TRBV5-1
CDR3 DNA: TGCGCCAGCAGCACGACAGGGAGAGACTACGAGCAGTACTTC
CDR3 protein: CASSTTGRDYEQYF

D gene: TRBD2
J gene: TRBJ2-2
clone size: once
V gene: TRBV19
CDR3 DNA: TGTGCCAGTAAGCGGGAGGCCAATACTGGGGAGCTGTTTTTT
CDR3 protein: CASKREANTGELFF

D gene: TRBD1
J gene: TRBJ2-3
clone size: -
V gene: TRBV2
CDR3 DNA: TGTGCCAGCAGTGATGGGACAGGGTTCACAGATACGCAGTATTTT
CDR3 protein: CASSDGTGFTDTQYF

D gene: TRBD2
J gene: TRBJ2-1
clone size: -
V gene: TRBV6-5
CDR3 DNA: TGTGCCAGCAGTTACCGGGGGGGCGTTTTCGAGCAGTTCTTC
CDR3 protein: CASSYRGGVFEQFF

D gene: -
J gene: TRBJ1-5
clone size: -
V gene: TRBV19
CDR3 DNA: TGTGCCAGCCAAGGTATTGGGGGCAAGCATCAGCCCCAGCATTTT
CDR3 protein: CASQGIGGKHQPQHF

D gene: TRBD1
J gene: TRBJ2-2
clone size: -
V gene: TRBV5-1
CDR3 DNA: TGCGCCAGCAGCTTGGGACAGGGAGACGCCGGGGAGCTGTTTTTT
CDR3 protein: CASSLGQGDAGELFF

D gene: TRBD2
J gene: TRBJ2-7
clone size: -
V gene: TRBV4-3
CDR3 DNA: TGCGCCAGCAGCCAGACTAGCGGGGGGGCCATCGAGCAGTACTTC
CDR3 protein: CASSQTSGGAIEQYF

D gene: -
J gene: TRBJ1-4
clone size: -
V gene: TRBV12-3/TRBV12-4
CDR3 DNA: TGTGCCAGCAGCCTCTCCGTTGAAAAACTGTTTTTT
CDR3 protein: CASSLSVEKLFF

D gene: TRBD2
J gene: TRBJ2-7
clone size: -
V gene: TRBV4-1
CDR3 DNA: TGCGCCAGCAGCTTCCGACTAGCGGGAGGGCCTCTAACGGGGGAGCAGTACTTC
CDR3 protein: CASSFRLAGGPLTGEQYF

D gene: TRBD1
J gene: TRBJ1-2
clone size: -
V gene: TRBV15
CDR3 DNA: TGTGCCACCAGCCGGGGACAGGGGGCGGGAGGCTACACCTTC
CDR3 protein: CATSRGQGAGGYTF

D gene: TRBD2
J gene: TRBJ2-5
clone size: -
V gene: TRBV6-2/TRBV6-3
CDR3 DNA: TGTGCCAGCAGTTACTCGCCTAGCGGGTACCAAGAGACCCAGTACTTC
CDR3 protein: CASSYSPSGYQETQYF

D gene: TRBD2
J gene: TRBJ2-1
clone size: -
V gene: TRBV6-5
CDR3 DNA: TGTGCCAGCAGTTACACGGGAGGCGGGTACAATGAGCAGTTCTTC
CDR3 protein: CASSYTGGGYNEQFF

D gene: TRBD1
J gene: TRBJ1-3
clone size: -
V gene: TRBV15
CDR3 DNA: TGTGCCACCAGCACCACACGTGGGACAGGTCGGGTGAACACCATATATTTT
CDR3 protein: CATSTTRGTGRVNTIYF

D gene: -
J gene: TRBJ1-5
clone size: -
V gene: TRBV2
CDR3 DNA: TGTGCCAGCAGTGACAGATTCAATCAGCCCCAGCATTTT
CDR3 protein: CASSDRFNQPQHF

D gene: -
J gene: TRBJ1-2
clone size: -
V gene: TRBV23-1
CDR3 DNA: TGCGCCAGCATCGGCTTTTACGGGTTTAGCTACACCTTC
CDR3 protein: CASIGFYGFSYTF